Shown below are 8 T cell receptor beta chains from a single sample sequenced in a study of CD8 T cells in ankylosing spondylitis. TCRdb re-derived calls from the 5' RACE reads in MiXCR, one entry per CDR3 protein. The sample carries 250,000 to 350,000 distinct CDR3 sequences, about 20% recorded once. Sequenced material: blood, either unsorted or a sorted T cell fraction (not recorded which). The receptors were gathered from a female donor with ankylosing spondylitis or in good health (not recorded which).

V and J are TRBV7-2 and TRBJ2-7; D is unclear. This CDR3 has 11 residues. Looked up from germline, CDR1 is SGHTA and CDR2 is FQGNSA. V lost 10 bases and J lost 3, with 10 bases in between. The CDR3: CAITGGYEQYF. CDR3 in DNA: TGTGCCATCACCGGCGGCTACGAGCAGTACTTC.

This clonotype was counted only a few times. The rearrangement joins TRBV2 to TRBJ1-3; D is uncertain. In germline, CDR1 is SNHLY, CDR2 FYNNEI. Trimming took off 7 bases at V and 11 bases at J, with 15 bases between the two ends. This CDR3 region has 12 residues. This CDR3 is CASTQTISAIYF. Written as DNA, the CDR3 is TGTGCCAGCACCCAGACCATCTCTGCCATATATTTT.

This chain connects TRBV29-1 to TRBJ1-4, with TRBD1 matching 7 bases. Losses at the gene ends were 7 bases for V and 4 bases for J; bases not matched to a gene: 9. Germline V gene sequence: CDR1 SQVTM, CDR2 ANQGSEA. The CDR3 has 14 amino acids. This CDR3 reads CSATLRQGNEKLFF. In DNA form, the CDR3 reads TGCAGCGCTACCCTCCGACAGGGTAATGAAAAACTGTTTTTT.

Ten or more counts support this clonotype. The rearrangement joins TRBV30 to TRBJ2-1; the match to TRBD2 covers 7 bases. V shed 5 bases, J shed 7 bases, and the junction held 11 bases outside the gene matches. Germline lookup yields CDR1 GTSNPN and CDR2 SVGIG (reference sequence). The CDR3 is made up of 14 amino acids. The CDR3 DNA reads TGTGCCTGGGCGAGACTAGCCACGAGAAATGAGCAGTTCTTC. Translation: CAWARLATRNEQFF.

This clonotype was seen only a few times. The rearrangement links TRBV3-1 to TRBJ2-1; the match to TRBD2 covers 13 bases. Germline V gives CDR1 LGHDT, CDR2 YNNKEL (reference sequence). The CDR3 has 15 amino acids. With 4 bases clipped from V and 8 bases from J, the junction kept 5 bases outside the gene matches. For the CDR3, the DNA is TGTGCCAGCAGCCCACTAGCGGGAGGGCTTGATGAGCAGTTCTTC. It codes for CASSPLAGGLDEQFF.

This clonotype has a handful of counts. This chain connects TRBV7-2 to TRBJ2-2; no clear D gene. The germline CDR1 and CDR2 sequences are SGHTA and FQGNSA. This CDR3 contains 14 residues. V was cut by 5 bases and J by 4 bases, with 11 bases left in between. The CDR3 coding sequence is TGTGCCAGCAGCCCTTCGGTTGGCACCGGGGAGCTGTTTTTT. As protein: CASSPSVGTGELFF.

The chain employs TRBV7-2 and TRBJ2-5; D is perhaps TRBD2 (6 bases). CDR3 length: 15 amino acids. The germline CDR1 and CDR2 sequences are SGHTA and FQGNSA. The V end lost 5 bases, the J end lost 2 bases, and 15 bases lay between the germline ends. CDR3 bases: TGTGCCAGCAGCCCCTTAGCGGAACCACAAGAGACCCAGTACTTC. Protein: CASSPLAEPQETQYF.

The rearrangement uses TRBV7-2 and TRBJ2-7; the match to TRBD2 covers 7 bases. From germline, CDR1 is SGHTA and CDR2 FQGNSA. Losses at the gene ends were 1 base for V and 2 bases for J; bases not matched to a gene: 8. This CDR3 is 16 amino acids long. This CDR3 reads CASSLGPAGITYEQYF. The CDR3 nucleotides are TGTGCCAGCAGCTTAGGTCCAGCGGGAATCACCTACGAGCAGTACTTC. Combining the CDR3 with reference TRBV7-2 and TRBJ2-7 gives the whole variable domain GAGVSQSPSNKVTEKGKDVELRCDPISGHTALYWYRQSLGQGLEFLIYFQGNSAPDKSGLPSDRFSAERTGGSVSTLTIQRTQQEDSAVYLCASSLGPAGITYEQYFGPGTRLTVT.